Shown below are 24 T cell receptor beta chains from a single sample sequenced in a study of blood T cell repertoires in COVID-19. The table came from immunoSEQ multiplex PCR; TCRdb's copy has only in-frame clones and leaves some out. The table lists 150,000 to 200,000 clones, over 60% of them singletons. Sequences were obtained from peripheral blood. These receptors came from a man aged 55 to 70 with acute or convalescent COVID-19.

This chain joins TRBV9 and TRBJ2-7; 9 bases match TRBD1. Germline assignment: CDR1 SGDLS and CDR2 YYNGEE. After removal of 3 bases from V and 0 bases from J, the junction contained 4 bases not matched to a gene. CDR3 length: 15 amino acids. CDR3 protein: CASSAGQGSSYEQYF. CDR3 DNA: TGTGCCAGCAGCGCGGGACAGGGAAGCTCCTACGAGCAGTACTTC.

Regarding this clone: One end of the junction varies from germline; a read error may be responsible. The V call is TRBV11-2, the J call TRBJ1-1; no firm D call. The CDR3 runs 13 residues. CDR1 is SGHAT and CDR2 is FQNNGV in the germline V gene. CDR3 residues: CASSLLENTEAFF. DNA of the CDR3: TGTGCCAGCAGCTTACTGGAGAACACTGAAGCTTTCTTC.

This clone turned up a few times. The V gene is TRBV7-9, the J gene TRBJ1-1; 9 bases fit TRBD1. The V segment lost 3 bases and the J segment 5 bases; nucleotides outside the gene matches: 4. The CDR3 sequence is 14 residues long. Germline lookup yields CDR1 SEHNR and CDR2 FQNEAQ (reference sequence). CDR3 in amino acids: CASSLGTGQTEAFF. Here the CDR3 DNA reads TGTGCCAGCAGCTTGGGGACAGGGCAAACTGAAGCTTTCTTT.

CDR3 in amino acids: CASSDGTGLSYEQYF. The CDR3 nucleotides are TGCGCCAGCAGCGACGGGACAGGTCTATCCTACGAGCAGTACTTC. V usage is TRBV5-1 and J usage is TRBJ2-7; 8 nucleotides align to TRBD1. Germline V gene sequence: CDR1 SGHRS, CDR2 YFSETQ. CDR3 length: 15 residues. V was clipped by 4 bases and J by 1 base; unmatched bases: 7. Variable domain in full (rest from reference TRBV5-1 and TRBJ2-7): KAGVTQTPRYLIKTRGQQVTLSCSPISGHRSVSWYQQTPGQGLQFLFEYFSETQRNKGNFPGRFSGRQFSNSRSEMNVSTLELGDSALYLCASSDGTGLSYEQYFGPGTRLTVT.

The genes are TRBV9 and TRBJ2-6, with D unresolved. This CDR3 has 18 residues. Germline V gene lookup returns CDR1 SGDLS and CDR2 YYNGEE. V was trimmed by 0 bases and J by 2 bases, leaving 15 bases between them. CDR3 sequence: CASSVDSPGSPGANVLTF. The CDR3 DNA is TGTGCCAGCAGCGTAGACTCTCCAGGCTCGCCTGGGGCCAACGTCCTGACTTTC.

This chain uses TRBV3-1 (or the pseudogene TRBV3-2) with TRBJ2-7; D call uncertain. V was clipped by 1 base and J by 2 bases, with 9 bases between them. CDR3 length equals 14 residues. Germline V gives CDR1 LGHDT, CDR2 YNNKEL (reference sequence). The CDR3 loop reads CASSQVQKPYEQYF. CDR3 DNA: TGTGCCAGCAGCCAAGTACAGAAGCCCTACGAGCAGTACTTC.

CDR3 protein: CASTWVGRGEKLFF. In DNA, the CDR3 is TGTGCCAGCACCTGGGTGGGCAGGGGGGAAAAACTGTTTTTT. V and J are TRBV27 and TRBJ1-4; 7 bases agree with TRBD1. This CDR3 region has 14 residues. J lost 8 bases, V lost 7 bases, and 10 bases had no gene match. CDR1 is MNHEY and CDR2 is SMNVEV in the germline V gene (reference sequence).

The gene calls are TRBV5-1 and TRBJ2-5; D perhaps matches TRBD2 (8 bases). The V and J ends lost 2 bases and 3 bases respectively, with 17 bases between them. The CDR3 totals 16 residues. CDR1 is SGHRS and CDR2 is YFSETQ in the germline V gene. The CDR3 here is CASSLRGGQLEETQYF. CDR3 nucleotide sequence: TGCGCCAGCAGCTTACGGGGGGGACAGTTAGAAGAGACCCAGTACTTC. Looking up the rest from reference TRBV5-1 and TRBJ2-5 gives the full variable domain: KAGVTQTPRYLIKTRGQQVTLSCSPISGHRSVSWYQQTPGQGLQFLFEYFSETQRNKGNFPGRFSGRQFSNSRSEMNVSTLELGDSALYLCASSLRGGQLEETQYFGPGTRLLVL.

This sequence joins TRBV4-3 and TRBJ1-2; D is undetermined. The CDR3 covers 14 residues. Trimming left V 0 bases short and J 4 bases short, with 9 bases between. Germline V gene sequence: CDR1 LGHNA, CDR2 YSLEER. The CDR3 bases are TGCGCCAGCAGCCAAGAGATGGGGAGCTATGGCTACACCTTC. The encoded protein is CASSQEMGSYGYTF.

The rearrangement links TRBV9 to TRBJ2-5; D unclear. The CDR3 contains 14 residues. Deletions cut 0 bases from V and 1 base from J, with 7 bases between. Germline lookup yields CDR1 SGDLS and CDR2 YYNGEE. Here the CDR3 DNA reads TGTGCCAGCAGCGTAGGTTATAGCCAAGAGACCCAGTACTTC. This sequence encodes CASSVGYSQETQYF.

This chain connects TRBV7-3 to TRBJ1-1; D ambiguous. This CDR3 contains 14 residues. The V gene's germline CDR1 is SGHTA and CDR2 FQGTGA. V dropped 5 bases and J dropped 1 base, with 11 bases sitting between them. The CDR3 loop is CASSQSGSNTEAFF. The CDR3 bases are TGTGCCAGCAGCCAGAGCGGGTCGAACACTGAAGCTTTCTTT.

The V gene is TRBV12-3 or TRBV12-4, the J gene TRBJ2-5, with D possibly TRBD2 on 5 matching bases. The CDR3 is 12 residues long. V dropped 5 bases and J dropped 2 bases, with 6 bases sitting between them. CDR3 bases: TGTGCCAGCAGTGGACTGCAAGAGACCCAGTACTTC. Translating gives CASSGLQETQYF.

CDR3 nucleotides: TGCGCCAGCAGCTTGGCCGGCGGGTTCAATCAGCCCCAGCATTTT. Translated, it gives CASSLAGGFNQPQHF. This sequence joins TRBV5-1 and TRBJ1-5, with D hard to call. There are 15 residues in the CDR3. Germline V gene lookup returns CDR1 SGHRS and CDR2 YFSETQ. V lost 0 bases and J lost 3, with 10 bases in between.

The rearrangement uses TRBV4-1 and TRBJ2-1, with TRBD1 as a possible D gene (6 bases). Trimming took 3 bases from V and 10 from J, leaving 13 bases between them. In germline, CDR1 is MGHRA, CDR2 YSYEKL. The CDR3 runs 13 residues. The CDR3 is CASSHDTGKEQFF. The CDR3 nucleotides read TGCGCCAGCAGCCATGACACAGGGAAAGAGCAGTTCTTC.

This rearrangement joins TRBV9 to TRBJ1-1; D might be TRBD1 (6 bases). Germline-derived CDR1 and CDR2 are SGDLS and YYNGEE. Trimming took 4 bases from V and 1 from J, leaving 17 bases between them. The CDR3 consists of 16 residues. The CDR3 is CASSPSPGAGNTEAFF. CDR3 coding DNA: TGTGCCAGCAGCCCCTCTCCAGGGGCCGGGAACACTGAAGCTTTCTTT.

There are a few counts of this clone. This sample also contains other DNA sequences that code for the same CDR3. This chain connects TRBV11-3 to TRBJ2-7; 10 nucleotides match TRBD1. Losses at the gene ends were 6 bases for V and 5 bases for J; bases not matched to a gene: 4. Germline assignment: CDR1 SGHNT and CDR2 YENEEA. This CDR3 has 13 amino acids. The CDR3 nucleotides are TGTGCCAGCAGTTCCGGGACAGGGGACGAGCAGTACTTC. This gives the protein CASSSGTGDEQYF.

The V and J genes are TRBV5-4 and TRBJ1-1, with D unresolved. V was clipped by 3 bases and J by 0 bases, with 6 bases between them. Looked up from germline, CDR1 is SGHNT and CDR2 is YYREEE (reference sequence). The CDR3 totals 13 residues. The CDR3 nucleotides are TGTGCCAGCAGCTACAGCATGAACACTGAAGCTTTCTTT. Amino acids: CASSYSMNTEAFF.

This chain uses TRBV5-4 with TRBJ1-2; 9 positions agree with TRBD1. The ends lost 3 bases at V and 3 bases at J; junction bases unmatched: 6. Germline V lookup: CDR1 SGHNT, CDR2 YYREEE (reference sequence). CDR3 length: 15 amino acids. The CDR3 region has the DNA TGTGCCAGCAGCTCCGTAGACAGGGGGGACTATGGCTACACCTTC. Its protein is CASSSVDRGDYGYTF.

The chain carries TRBV4-3 and TRBJ2-2, with 8 bases aligning to TRBD1. This CDR3 has 15 amino acids. V was clipped by 4 bases and J by 6 bases; unmatched bases: 7. CDR1 is LGHNA and CDR2 is YSLEER in the germline V gene. The CDR3 DNA is TGCGCCAGCAGCCCAATGATACAGGGGGCCGGGGAGCTGTTTTTT. This translates into CASSPMIQGAGELFF.

This chain connects TRBV11-3 to TRBJ2-7, with 8 nucleotides matching TRBD1. CDR1 is SGHNT and CDR2 is YENEEA in the germline V gene. This CDR3 spans 17 amino acids. Trimming took 5 bases from V and 3 from J; bases not matched to a gene: 15. CDR3: CASSLRPPGQGGYEQYF. The DNA for the CDR3 is TGTGCCAGCAGCCTTAGACCCCCTGGACAGGGCGGCTACGAGCAGTACTTC.

V usage is TRBV5-4 and J usage is TRBJ1-1; 10 nucleotides match TRBD1. This CDR3 has 14 amino acids. V was clipped by 2 bases and J by 7 bases; unmatched bases: 5. Germline V lookup: CDR1 SGHNT, CDR2 YYREEE (reference sequence). CDR3 loop: CASSFMGQGNEAFF. Here the CDR3 DNA reads TGTGCCAGCAGCTTTATGGGACAGGGGAATGAAGCTTTCTTT.

The CDR3: CASSMTGESGYTF. In DNA, the CDR3 is TGTGCCAGCAGTATGACAGGGGAGAGTGGCTACACCTTC. The rearrangement joins TRBV6-2 or TRBV6-3 to TRBJ1-2; 8 bases line up with TRBD1. The CDR3 runs 13 residues. Germline CDR1 reads MNHEY; CDR2 reads SVGEGT. J gave up 7 bases and V 5 bases, and 6 bases lay outside the gene matches.

The chain uses TRBV2 and TRBJ2-7; possibly TRBD2 for D (5 bases). Germline V gene sequence: CDR1 SNHLY, CDR2 FYNNEI. Trimming took off 7 bases at V and 2 bases at J, with 15 bases between the two ends. CDR3 length equals 14 residues. In DNA form, the CDR3 reads TGTGCCAGCAATCAGGCAAGAGGGCCCTACGAGCAGTACTTC. This gives the protein CASNQARGPYEQYF.

The genes are TRBV6-4 and TRBJ2-3, with TRBD2 matching over 10 bases. Germline V gene lookup returns CDR1 MRHNA and CDR2 SNTAGT. Trimming took 5 bases from V and 2 from J; bases not matched to a gene: 4. There are 15 residues in the CDR3. CDR3 bases: TGTGCCAGCAGTTATAGCGGGGGGTCCACAGATACGCAGTATTTT. Translated: CASSYSGGSTDTQYF.